Here is one T cell receptor (beta chain) with its context. As yet, its antigen is unknown. The germline V and J ends were trimmed by 6 bases and 5 bases, with 13 bases remaining between them. The CDR3 loop spans 14 amino acids. The V gene's germline CDR1 is LNHDA and CDR2 SQIVND (reference sequence). The data were produced by immunoSEQ multiplex PCR, yet TCRdb's version contains in-frame clones alone and is incomplete. This repertoire shows some 2.1 million clones, approximately 95% found once; its top ten account for roughly 0.13%. These data originate in a study of shared clonotypes between healthy human individuals. Findings of the study overall: Rarefaction exposed incomplete sorted-subset sequencing despite large depth. Genetic and exposure-history diversity was limited by the few donors.

The authors divided CD4+ cells into CD45RA+ naive and CD45RA-negative memory subsets. Sample: naive CD4+ T cells sorted from blood. As for subset: CD45RA+ positively selected. The TCR comes from a man aged 18 to 35 in good health. This chain joins TRBV19 and TRBJ1-4; maybe TRBD1 (6 bases). The CDR3 spells CASSQQGPNEKLFF. CDR3 nucleotide sequence: TGTGCCAGTAGCCAACAGGGACCGAATGAAAAACTGTTTTTT.